This T cell receptor beta chain stems from a study of blood T cells in healthy people across ages. Each sample provided at least 5.5 micrograms of extracted total RNA. Of note for this clonotype: The antigen is not known.

Next came a second PCR, run for about 6 to 12 cycles, which used a sample-barcoded 5' primer along with a J-beta primer mix. Tagging of each cDNA molecule was performed by a template-switch adaptor with 12 random nucleotides. TCRdb re-called the 5' RACE reads through MiXCR, storing one row per CDR3 protein. The sample lists 600,000 or so distinct CDR3 sequences; around half were seen once. Study-level findings and limits: Higher diversity, along with more naive CD4+ cells, distinguished long-lived donors from aged donors. The unknown donor CMV status may have confounded expanded clonotype changes.

The V gene's germline CDR1 is SGHRS and CDR2 YFSETQ. The ends were cut back, 1 base at V and 0 bases at J, with 12 bases in the middle. This CDR3 is built from 16 residues. The V call is TRBV5-1, the J call TRBJ2-3, with no clear D. The sample comprised blood. The source of this sequence is an elderly man in good health. Here the CDR3 reads CASSLYRRASTDTQYF. As DNA, the CDR3 is TGCGCCAGCAGCTTGTACCGGAGAGCTAGCACAGATACGCAGTATTTT. Supplemented by reference TRBV5-1 and TRBJ2-3, the full variable domain reads KAGVTQTPRYLIKTRGQQVTLSCSPISGHRSVSWYQQTPGQGLQFLFEYFSETQRNKGNFPGRFSGRQFSNSRSEMNVSTLELGDSALYLCASSLYRRASTDTQYFGPGTRLTVL.